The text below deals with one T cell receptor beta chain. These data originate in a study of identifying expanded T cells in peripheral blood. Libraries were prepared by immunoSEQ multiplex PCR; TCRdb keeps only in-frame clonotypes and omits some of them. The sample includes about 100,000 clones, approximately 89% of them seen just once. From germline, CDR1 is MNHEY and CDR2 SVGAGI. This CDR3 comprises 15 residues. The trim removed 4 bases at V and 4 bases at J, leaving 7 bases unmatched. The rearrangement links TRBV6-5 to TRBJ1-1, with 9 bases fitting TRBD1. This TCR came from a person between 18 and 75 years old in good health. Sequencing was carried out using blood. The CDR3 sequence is CASSSRTGAGTEAFF. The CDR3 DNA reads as TGTGCCAGCAGTTCCAGGACAGGGGCTGGCACTGAAGCTTTCTTT.